This is a list of T cell receptor beta chains from one sample in a study of Tregs in tolerant kidney transplant recipients. These TCRs are of unknown antigen specificity. Data came from immunoSEQ multiplex PCR; TCRdb stores just in-frame clones and leaves some out. The sample consists of about 44,000 clones, nearly 97% of them appearing once. Material for sequencing was Tregs from blood cultured with allogeneic cells. The receptor source for this set is a human donor in good health. CDR3s include the opening cysteine and the closing phenylalanine or tryptophan. Each record gives: clone size, D gene, V gene, J gene, CDR3 DNA, CDR3 protein. D genes are given only for firm matches. Clone size is given for some rows only: seen once, a few or many times, or a class if the clone is expanded.

abundance: NA; d_gene: NA; v_gene: TRBV18; j_gene: TRBJ2-7; CDR3nt: TGTGCCAGCTCACCACCGTCACTCTCCTACGAGCAGTACTTC; CDR3aa: CASSPPSLSYEQYF
abundance: NA; d_gene: NA; v_gene: TRBV19; j_gene: TRBJ2-2; CDR3nt: TGTGCCAGTAGGGCCCGACAGAGGGGGACCGGGGAGCTGTTTTTT; CDR3aa: CASRARQRGTGELFF
abundance: NA; d_gene: NA; v_gene: TRBV21-1; j_gene: TRBJ2-6; CDR3nt: TGTGCCAGCAGCAAAGTTAGGCGGCAGCAAGACTGCTCTGGGGCCAACGTCCTGACTTTC; CDR3aa: CASSKVRRQQDCSGANVLTF
abundance: NA; d_gene: NA; v_gene: TRBV7-6; j_gene: TRBJ2-2; CDR3nt: TGTGCCAGCAGCTTAGGCGCAGGTTATTCTCCCACCGGGGAGCTGTTTTTT; CDR3aa: CASSLGAGYSPTGELFF
abundance: NA; d_gene: NA; v_gene: TRBV19; j_gene: TRBJ2-4; CDR3nt: TGTGCCAGCCGGATTGACAGCACGGCCGGCCTAGCCAAAAACATTCAGTACTTC; CDR3aa: CASRIDSTAGLAKNIQYF
abundance: NA; d_gene: NA; v_gene: TRBV12-1; j_gene: TRBJ2-7; CDR3nt: TGTGCCAGCAGCTTTCTAGCGGGCTACGAGCAGTACTTC; CDR3aa: CASSFLAGYEQYF
abundance: NA; d_gene: NA; v_gene: TRBV7-3; j_gene: TRBJ1-3; CDR3nt: TGTGCCAGCAGCTCCGTAGCGGGAAACACCATATATTTT; CDR3aa: CASSSVAGNTIYF
abundance: NA; d_gene: NA; v_gene: TRBV30; j_gene: TRBJ2-2; CDR3nt: TGTGCCCGCCGGAGGTCCGGGCGGGGGGAGCTGTTTTTT; CDR3aa: CARRRSGRGELFF
abundance: NA; d_gene: TRBD1; v_gene: TRBV5-1; j_gene: TRBJ2-1; CDR3nt: TGCGCCAGCAGCCGGACAGGGCCTAGCTCCTACAATGAGCAGTTCTTC; CDR3aa: CASSRTGPSSYNEQFF
abundance: NA; d_gene: NA; v_gene: TRBV29-1; j_gene: TRBJ2-2; CDR3nt: TGCAGCGTTTCCGCCCTGGGGAGGGGGCACACCGGGGAGCTGTTTTTT; CDR3aa: CSVSALGRGHTGELFF
abundance: NA; d_gene: NA; v_gene: TRBV19; j_gene: TRBJ2-1; CDR3nt: TGTGCCAGTAGTCGAGAAGCTAGGGCTTCGTCCTACAATGAGCAGTTCTTC; CDR3aa: CASSREARASSYNEQFF
abundance: once; d_gene: TRBD1; v_gene: TRBV10-3; j_gene: TRBJ1-3; CDR3nt: TGTGCCATCACGACAGGGCCGGGAAACACCATATATTTT; CDR3aa: CAITTGPGNTIYF
abundance: NA; d_gene: NA; v_gene: TRBV5-1; j_gene: TRBJ2-1; CDR3nt: TGCGCCAGCAGCTTGGCCCCTGGCGTTGCGGATGAGCAGTTCTTC; CDR3aa: CASSLAPGVADEQFF
abundance: NA; d_gene: NA; v_gene: TRBV7-2; j_gene: TRBJ1-5; CDR3nt: TGTGCCAGCAGCTTACAGGGCAATCAGCCCCAGCATTTT; CDR3aa: CASSLQGNQPQHF
abundance: few; d_gene: TRBD1; v_gene: TRBV7-9; j_gene: TRBJ1-5; CDR3nt: TGTGCCAGCAGCCAAGCCCAGGGGGGCGGCAATCAGCCCCAGCATTTT; CDR3aa: CASSQAQGGGNQPQHF
abundance: NA; d_gene: TRBD1; v_gene: TRBV4-1; j_gene: TRBJ1-2; CDR3nt: TGCGCCAGCAGCCAACCGACAGGGTCAAGGGGCTACACCTTC; CDR3aa: CASSQPTGSRGYTF
abundance: NA; d_gene: TRBD1; v_gene: TRBV7-2; j_gene: TRBJ2-1; CDR3nt: TGTGCCAGCAGCCCCGCTGGGAGACAGGGGATTTTTGAGCAGTTCTTC; CDR3aa: CASSPAGRQGIFEQFF
abundance: NA; d_gene: NA; v_gene: TRBV2; j_gene: TRBJ1-5; CDR3nt: TGTGCCAGCAGTGAGGAGAGGGATCAGCCCCAGCATTTT; CDR3aa: CASSEERDQPQHF
abundance: few; d_gene: NA; v_gene: TRBV6-6; j_gene: TRBJ1-1; CDR3nt: TGTGCCAGCAGCCCCTCCCGGCAGGGCACTGAAGCTTTCTTT; CDR3aa: CASSPSRQGTEAFF
abundance: NA; d_gene: NA; v_gene: TRBV7-2; j_gene: TRBJ2-1; CDR3nt: TGTGCCAGCAGCTTATACACCCGACGCTACAATGAGCAGTTCTTC; CDR3aa: CASSLYTRRYNEQFF
abundance: once; d_gene: TRBD2; v_gene: TRBV7-9; j_gene: TRBJ2-1; CDR3nt: TGTGCCAGCAGGCCACCGCCTATCGGCGGGAGGGCCCCCTACAATGAGCAGTTCTTC; CDR3aa: CASRPPPIGGRAPYNEQFF
abundance: NA; d_gene: NA; v_gene: TRBV7-9; j_gene: TRBJ1-3; CDR3nt: TGTGCCAGCAGCTCATCCCCGGCTGCTGGCCTCACCATATATTTT; CDR3aa: CASSSSPAAGLTIYF
abundance: NA; d_gene: TRBD1; v_gene: TRBV6-5; j_gene: TRBJ2-7; CDR3nt: TGTGCCACAGCCTCGGGACAGAGATACGAGCAGTACTTC; CDR3aa: CATASGQRYEQYF
abundance: NA; d_gene: NA; v_gene: TRBV7-6; j_gene: TRBJ2-7; CDR3nt: TGTGCCAGCAGCTTAGTAGCCCACGAGCAGTACTTC; CDR3aa: CASSLVAHEQYF
abundance: NA; d_gene: TRBD1; v_gene: TRBV9; j_gene: TRBJ1-2; CDR3nt: TGTGCCAGCAGCGCCCGTCCACTCACAGGGGCGCTTAACTATGGCTACACCTTC; CDR3aa: CASSARPLTGALNYGYTF
abundance: NA; d_gene: NA; v_gene: TRBV18; j_gene: TRBJ1-1; CDR3nt: TGTGCCAGCTCGCGAATGCAAACTGAAGCTTTCTTT; CDR3aa: CASSRMQTEAFF
abundance: NA; d_gene: TRBD1; v_gene: TRBV18; j_gene: TRBJ2-1; CDR3nt: TGTGCCAGCTCACCTATGGCAGGGGGTTCCTACAATGAGCAGTTCTTC; CDR3aa: CASSPMAGGSYNEQFF
abundance: NA; d_gene: TRBD1; v_gene: TRBV18; j_gene: TRBJ1-1; CDR3nt: TGTGCCAGCTCACCACTCACCCCAGGACAGGGGAACACTGAAGCTTTCTTT; CDR3aa: CASSPLTPGQGNTEAFF
abundance: NA; d_gene: NA; v_gene: TRBV6-6; j_gene: TRBJ2-3; CDR3nt: TGTGCCAGCAGTTACCCCCAGGGCACAGATACGCAGTATTTT; CDR3aa: CASSYPQGTDTQYF
abundance: NA; d_gene: NA; v_gene: TRBV5-1; j_gene: TRBJ1-1; CDR3nt: TGCGCCAGCAGCTTCCAACAGGGAGTGAGCACTGAAGCTTTCTTT; CDR3aa: CASSFQQGVSTEAFF
abundance: NA; d_gene: TRBD1; v_gene: TRBV6-1; j_gene: TRBJ2-2; CDR3nt: TGTGCCAGCAGTGATATAAACAGGGGCACCGGGGAGCTGTTTTTT; CDR3aa: CASSDINRGTGELFF
abundance: NA; d_gene: NA; v_gene: TRBV19; j_gene: TRBJ1-1; CDR3nt: TGTGCCAGTAGTATAGTTCGCCTGAACACTGAAGCTTTCTTT; CDR3aa: CASSIVRLNTEAFF
abundance: NA; d_gene: TRBD2; v_gene: TRBV20-1; j_gene: TRBJ2-7; CDR3nt: TGCAGTGCTAGAGGACTAGCGGAGTACTTC; CDR3aa: CSARGLAEYF
abundance: NA; d_gene: TRBD1; v_gene: TRBV7-9; j_gene: TRBJ1-3; CDR3nt: TGTGCCAGCAGCTTACGACAGGGACACTGGTCTGGAAACACCATATATTTT; CDR3aa: CASSLRQGHWSGNTIYF
abundance: NA; d_gene: NA; v_gene: TRBV2; j_gene: TRBJ1-1; CDR3nt: TGTGCCGCCACGGGGGGAGGGACTGAAGCTTTCTTT; CDR3aa: CAATGGGTEAFF
abundance: NA; d_gene: TRBD1; v_gene: TRBV27; j_gene: TRBJ1-5; CDR3nt: TGTGCCAGCAGTTTATCGACAGGGTGGAATCAGCCCCAGCATTTT; CDR3aa: CASSLSTGWNQPQHF
abundance: NA; d_gene: NA; v_gene: TRBV6-1; j_gene: TRBJ1-5; CDR3nt: TGTGCCAGCACCGAGCCCAGGGTATCTGGTCAGCCCCAGCATTTT; CDR3aa: CASTEPRVSGQPQHF
abundance: once; d_gene: NA; v_gene: TRBV30; j_gene: TRBJ2-2; CDR3nt: TGTGCCTGGAGTCGGGGGTTCACGAACACCGGGGAGCTGTTTTTT; CDR3aa: CAWSRGFTNTGELFF
abundance: NA; d_gene: TRBD2; v_gene: TRBV5-1; j_gene: TRBJ2-5; CDR3nt: TGCGCCAGCCGGGAGGACGCGGAGACCCAGTACTTC; CDR3aa: CASREDAETQYF
abundance: NA; d_gene: NA; v_gene: TRBV6-6; j_gene: TRBJ1-6; CDR3nt: TGTGCCAGCAGTTACTCCGGGGATTCACCCCTCCACTTT; CDR3aa: CASSYSGDSPLHF
abundance: NA; d_gene: TRBD1; v_gene: TRBV7-2; j_gene: TRBJ1-5; CDR3nt: TGTGCCAGCAGCTCGGACAGGAGAAATCAGCCCCAGCATTTT; CDR3aa: CASSSDRRNQPQHF
abundance: once; d_gene: NA; v_gene: TRBV4-2; j_gene: TRBJ2-4; CDR3nt: TGTGCCAGCAGCCAAGATCATAGGCGTGGCAAAAACATTCAGTACTTC; CDR3aa: CASSQDHRRGKNIQYF
abundance: NA; d_gene: TRBD1; v_gene: TRBV5-1; j_gene: TRBJ1-4; CDR3nt: TGCGCCAGCAGCTTTGGCAGGGGGTCCGCAACTAATGAAAAACTGTTTTTT; CDR3aa: CASSFGRGSATNEKLFF
abundance: NA; d_gene: TRBD1; v_gene: TRBV5-4; j_gene: TRBJ1-4; CDR3nt: TGTGCCAGCAGCACACAGGGGGCAACTAATGAAAAACTGTTTTTT; CDR3aa: CASSTQGATNEKLFF
abundance: NA; d_gene: NA; v_gene: TRBV6-1; j_gene: TRBJ2-7; CDR3nt: TGTGCCAGCACTCTCAGGGGCCACGAGCAGTACTTC; CDR3aa: CASTLRGHEQYF
abundance: NA; d_gene: TRBD2; v_gene: TRBV6-6; j_gene: TRBJ2-1; CDR3nt: TGTGCCAGCAGTTACCCGGGGACTAGGTCTGGGAATGAGCAGTTCTTC; CDR3aa: CASSYPGTRSGNEQFF
abundance: NA; d_gene: TRBD1; v_gene: TRBV18; j_gene: TRBJ1-1; CDR3nt: TGTGCCAGCTCATGGACAGGGGACGCTGAAGCTTTCTTT; CDR3aa: CASSWTGDAEAFF
abundance: NA; d_gene: NA; v_gene: TRBV5-1; j_gene: TRBJ1-2; CDR3nt: TGCGCCAGCAGCTCATCAGGGACCTCTAACTATGGCTACACCTTC; CDR3aa: CASSSSGTSNYGYTF
abundance: NA; d_gene: TRBD1; v_gene: TRBV5-5; j_gene: TRBJ1-1; CDR3nt: TGTGCCAGCAGCTATCCGACAGGGGTCACTGAAGCTTTCTTT; CDR3aa: CASSYPTGVTEAFF
abundance: NA; d_gene: NA; v_gene: TRBV13; j_gene: TRBJ2-7; CDR3nt: TGTGCCAGCAGCTTAGCCGGACGATTCTACGAGCAGTACTTC; CDR3aa: CASSLAGRFYEQYF
abundance: NA; d_gene: TRBD1; v_gene: TRBV6-6; j_gene: TRBJ2-3; CDR3nt: TGTGCCAGCGGAGCCGGGACAGGGACAGATACGCAGTATTTT; CDR3aa: CASGAGTGTDTQYF
abundance: NA; d_gene: TRBD1; v_gene: TRBV10-1; j_gene: TRBJ2-2; CDR3nt: TGCGCCAGCATAACGGCAGGGGGAGCCGGGGAGCTGTTTTTT; CDR3aa: CASITAGGAGELFF
abundance: NA; d_gene: NA; v_gene: TRBV5-6; j_gene: TRBJ1-1; CDR3nt: TGTGCCAGCAGCTTGGTGCAGGGCGTCAGTCCTGAAGCTTTCTTT; CDR3aa: CASSLVQGVSPEAFF
abundance: NA; d_gene: NA; v_gene: TRBV19; j_gene: TRBJ2-1; CDR3nt: TGTGCCAGTAGTAAACAGCTGGGCACAAATGAGCAGTTCTTC; CDR3aa: CASSKQLGTNEQFF
abundance: NA; d_gene: TRBD1; v_gene: TRBV5-1; j_gene: TRBJ1-2; CDR3nt: TGCGCCAGCAGTTGGTACCGGGACAGGGCGAGAGGTAACTATGGCTACACCTTC; CDR3aa: CASSWYRDRARGNYGYTF